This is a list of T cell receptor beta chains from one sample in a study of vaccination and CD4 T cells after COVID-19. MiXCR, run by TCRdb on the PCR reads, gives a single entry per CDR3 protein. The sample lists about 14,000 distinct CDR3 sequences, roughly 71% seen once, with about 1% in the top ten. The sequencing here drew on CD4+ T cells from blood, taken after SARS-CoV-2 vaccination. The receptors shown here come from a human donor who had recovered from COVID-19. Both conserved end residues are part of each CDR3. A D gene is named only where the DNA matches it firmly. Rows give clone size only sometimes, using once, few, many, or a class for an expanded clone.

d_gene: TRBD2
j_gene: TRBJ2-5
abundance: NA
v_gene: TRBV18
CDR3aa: CASDGGTETQYF
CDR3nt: TGTGCCAGCGACGGGGGGACAGAGACCCAGTACTTC

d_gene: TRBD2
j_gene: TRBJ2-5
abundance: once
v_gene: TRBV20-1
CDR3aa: CSARTRPQETQYF
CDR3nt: TGCAGTGCCCGGACTAGACCACAAGAGACCCAGTACTTC

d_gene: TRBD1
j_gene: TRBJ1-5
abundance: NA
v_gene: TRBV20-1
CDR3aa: CSGTGGNQPQHF
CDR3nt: TGCAGTGGAACAGGGGGCAATCAGCCCCAGCATTTT

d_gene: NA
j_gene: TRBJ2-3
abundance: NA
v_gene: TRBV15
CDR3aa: CATSPRLVLDTQYF
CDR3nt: TGTGCCACCAGCCCTCGACTAGTTCTTGATACGCAGTATTTT

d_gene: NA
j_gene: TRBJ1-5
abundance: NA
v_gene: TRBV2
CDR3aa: CASRSSTNQPQHF
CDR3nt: TGTGCCAGCAGGAGCAGCACCAATCAGCCCCAGCATTTT

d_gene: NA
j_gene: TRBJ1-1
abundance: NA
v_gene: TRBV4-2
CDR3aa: CASSPGYTEAFF
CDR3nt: TGTGCCAGCAGCCCCGGGTACACTGAAGCTTTCTTT

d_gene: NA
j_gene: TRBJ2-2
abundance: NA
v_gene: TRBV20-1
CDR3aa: CSATSGAINTGELFF
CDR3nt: TGCAGTGCAACCTCAGGGGCCATAAACACCGGGGAGCTGTTTTTT

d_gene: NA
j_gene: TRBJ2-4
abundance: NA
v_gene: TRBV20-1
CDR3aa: CSAKRGAKNIQYF
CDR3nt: TGCAGTGCTAAGAGGGGAGCCAAAAACATTCAGTACTTC

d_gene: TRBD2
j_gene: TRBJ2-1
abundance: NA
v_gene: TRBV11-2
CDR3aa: CASSPGVAGYNEQFF
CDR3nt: TGTGCCAGCAGCCCCGGGGTAGCGGGATACAATGAGCAGTTCTTC

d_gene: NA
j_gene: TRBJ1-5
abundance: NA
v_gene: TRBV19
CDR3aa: CASSAGWRNQPQHF
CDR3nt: TGTGCCAGTAGTGCCGGGTGGCGCAATCAGCCCCAGCATTTT

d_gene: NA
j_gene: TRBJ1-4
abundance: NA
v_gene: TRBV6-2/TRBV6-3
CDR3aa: CASSYSRAGYGEKLFF
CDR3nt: TGTGCCAGCAGTTACTCAAGGGCCGGCTATGGTGAAAAACTGTTTTTT

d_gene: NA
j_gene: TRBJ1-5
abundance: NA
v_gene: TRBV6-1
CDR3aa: CASEGRRAPNQPQHF
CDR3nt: TGTGCCAGCGAGGGGAGGAGGGCACCCAATCAGCCCCAGCATTTT

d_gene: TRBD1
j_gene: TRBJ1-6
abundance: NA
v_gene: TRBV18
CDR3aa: CASSPTDRALISPLHF
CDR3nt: TGTGCCAGCTCACCTACGGACAGGGCCCTCATTTCACCCCTCCACTTT

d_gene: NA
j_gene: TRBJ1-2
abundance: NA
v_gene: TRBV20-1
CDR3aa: CSPYLDPAVGYGYTF
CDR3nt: TGCAGTCCATACCTCGACCCTGCCGTGGGGTATGGCTACACCTTC

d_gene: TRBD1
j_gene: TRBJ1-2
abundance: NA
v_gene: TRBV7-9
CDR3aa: CASSNRGPYGYTF
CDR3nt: TGTGCCAGCAGCAATAGGGGGCCCTATGGCTACACCTTC

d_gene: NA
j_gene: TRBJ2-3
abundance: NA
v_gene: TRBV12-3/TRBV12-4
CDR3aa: CASSPDYSTDTQYF
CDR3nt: TGTGCCAGCAGTCCTGACTACTCCACAGATACGCAGTATTTT

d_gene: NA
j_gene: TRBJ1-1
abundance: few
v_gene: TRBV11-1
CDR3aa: CASSLGFQGTEAFF
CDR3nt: TGTGCCAGCAGCTTGGGTTTTCAGGGGACTGAAGCTTTCTTT

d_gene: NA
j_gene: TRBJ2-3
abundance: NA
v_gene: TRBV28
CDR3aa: CASSFSGTTYSFTDTQYF
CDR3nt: TGTGCCAGCAGTTTCTCGGGGACGACTTATTCTTTCACAGATACGCAGTATTTT

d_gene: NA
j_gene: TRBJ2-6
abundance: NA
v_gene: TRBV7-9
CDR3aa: CASNRQGGGANVLTF
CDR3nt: TGTGCCAGCAACAGACAGGGAGGTGGGGCCAACGTCCTGACTTTC